The present entry profiles one T cell receptor beta chain with its context. The table lists this clone with many counts. The clone's antigen remains unknown. Per-base quality was not reported, and no clone a single base away is much larger than it. From each donor, a single peripheral blood sample of around 120 mL on average was drawn into heparinised tubes. Naive, central memory, regulatory and stem cell-like memory CD4+ T cells were sorted on a BD FACSAria II using a panel including CD45RO, CCR7, CD25, CD127, CD95 and CD27. A purity above 98% was achieved for all sorted populations. PBMCs were isolated right away by Lymphoprep density gradient centrifugation and were stained directly, without culture. So that batch effects would be minimized, each experiment stained and sorted samples in pairs, pairing one healthy donor with one patient. These data belong to a study of beta chain features in type 1 diabetes (dated by TCRdb to 2016 to 2019). At the level of the whole study: Mean age, gender distribution, total cell number and subset yield did not differ between patients and healthy donors. A total of over 90,000,000 sorted cells were examined across all samples, and a strong correlation was observed between cell number per subset and RNA yield. The study compared the TCRB repertoires of sorted circulating CD4+ T cell subsets in recently diagnosed type 1 diabetes patients with those in matched healthy donors. Regulatory and stem cell-like memory subsets were obtained from only 8 patients and roughly 8 healthy donors, while naive and central memory subsets were obtained from all 30 or so donors. The paper as a whole reports these results and caveats: Because small numbers of individuals were included in the HLA sub-analyses, any influence of HLA type on TCRB rearrangement was left unresolved. Sequencing cDNA rather than genomic DNA could over-represent highly expressing activated cells, although activation and CD3 levels did not differ between groups. Shorter templates might be favored by PCR, yet because patient and control samples were amplified and corrected together, any such skew would affect both groups equally. The naive, central memory and regulatory TCRB repertoires appeared to resemble one another more closely among patients than among healthy donors. A moderate but significant shortening of TCRB CDR3 length was observed in type 1 diabetes patients in all four CD4+ subsets. Fewer insertions and more nucleotide deletions at VDJ recombination sites were observed in patients with type 1 diabetes, implying thymic rearrangement abnormalities.

All of the isolated RNA was reverse transcribed with the High Capacity cDNA Reverse Transcription Kit, so expressed TCRB transcripts were sequenced. Deep immunoSEQ sequencing was applied to naive, central memory and regulatory T cell samples, giving an average of roughly 3.5 million total reads per sample. After sorted cells were lysed in RLT buffer, RNA was extracted with DNase-treated RNeasy Micro or Mini kits, with the choice depending on cell number. To prevent cross-contamination, each cell subset was processed individually, whereas patient and healthy donor samples were processed jointly. The immunoSEQ multiplex PCR was used to amplify TCRB sequences from cDNA, yielding 87-bp fragments that span the CDR3 region. Sequencing of the amplicons was done on the Illumina HiSeq platform. As for how the authors treated the data: Synthetic template baselines were used to correct PCR bias computationally, reads within Hamming distance 2 were collapsed, and singletons that could not be merged were discarded. Reads were aligned against IMGT to assign V, D and J genes, CDR3 length and insertions or deletions at six rearrangement sites. Clonotype counts were normalized to sorted cell number within each subset before computing true diversity and Gini coefficients with the tcR R package. The overlap coefficient, calculated on TCRB nucleotide sequences, was used to quantify repertoire sharing. TCRdb limited this immuneACCESS table to in-frame rearrangements with V and J called. A share of clones is missing; checked studies link under half to unresolved V genes, and the rest is unexplained. For V, J and clone size, that table is used; D and trimming come from the DNA. Counted in this sample were some 150,000 clones; around a tenth of them appeared once. The ten largest clonotypes hold 0.55% to 0.65% of the sample.

CDR3 length: 16 amino acids, cysteine to phenylalanine. Kept here is only the CDR3 DNA, which spans 48 bases and is read in frame from base 1. Based on the germline V gene (reference sequence), the CDR1 and CDR2 sequences are PRHDT and FYEKMQ. The junction carries 22 bases between V and J, which are trimmed by 5 bases and 8 bases respectively. This TCR derives from a woman in her thirties or forties in good health. The chain employs TRBV13 and TRBJ2-1; tentative D gene TRBD1, with 8 bases matching. The sample comprised central memory CD4+ T cells from blood. The DNA sequence is as follows: TGTGCCAGCAGCCCGCGACAGGGGAGGGGCAGCCATGAGCAGTTCTTC. Translated, this is CASSPRQGRGSHEQFF.